This TCR beta chain was identified during a study of cytomegalovirus exposure and HLA in healthy donors. Study overall: Inside one of the first data releases sat around 77 million unique TCRs taken from HLA-typed donors. Broader study findings: Follow-up analysis seemed to connect common viral pathogens with several of the most significant clusters identified. Using the classifier, cytomegalovirus status was reportedly diagnosed with high specificity and sensitivity. As immune exposure information, only CMV serostatus was available.

About this clone itself: Its antigen is undetermined.

13 Jbeta primers and 60 Vbeta primers were used for the PCR. Sequencing used immunoSEQ multiplex PCR; TCRdb keeps in-frame clones, though not all of them. The sample consists of 140,000 or so clones, about 74% of them appearing once. The V gene's germline CDR1 is LNHDA and CDR2 SQIVND (reference sequence). Losses at the gene ends were 3 bases for V and 3 bases for J; bases not matched to a gene: 5. The CDR3 is 15 residues long. Material for sequencing was PBMCs. The origin of this receptor is a man between 18 and 35 years old in good health and CMV-seropositive. V gene TRBV19 combines with J gene TRBJ2-7; 10 nucleotides agree with TRBD2. As DNA, the CDR3 is TGTGCCAGTAGTATGGAGCGGGAGGGCCTCTACGAGCAGTACTTC. Its translation: CASSMEREGLYEQYF.